These 18 T cell receptor beta chains were sequenced from one sample in a study of Ad26.COV2.S vaccination and SARS-CoV-2 variants. As to treatment: 19 received Ad26.COV2.S at low or high dose, single or two shots; roughly 5 received placebo; per-sample allocation not given. Sampling occurred on day 63 after the first vaccine or placebo injection. The table came from immunoSEQ multiplex PCR; TCRdb's copy has only in-frame clones and leaves some out. Of about 220,000 clones listed, 85% to 90% were seen once; the top ten hold 9.5% to 12%. The sample here was peripheral blood, taken in a trial of Ad26.COV2.S vaccine versus placebo. These receptors came from a person aged 18-65 years who received the Ad26.COV2.S COVID-19 vaccine or a placebo.

This clone was found once. This chain links TRBV30 with TRBJ1-1; 7 bases line up with TRBD1. Germline-derived CDR1 and CDR2 are GTSNPN and SVGIG (reference sequence). The V and J ends lost 2 bases and 3 bases, in that order; junction bases with no gene match: 6. CDR3 length equals 14 residues. CDR3 coding DNA: TGTGCCTGGAGTCCCTTTACAGGGGACACTGAAGCTTTCTTT. It yields the protein CAWSPFTGDTEAFF.

The chain recombines TRBV7-9 with TRBJ1-1, with D tentatively TRBD1 (6 bases). The CDR3 has 14 amino acids. The ends were cut back, 3 bases at V and 1 base at J, with 9 bases in the middle. Germline V gene sequence: CDR1 SEHNR, CDR2 FQNEAQ (reference sequence). The CDR3 protein is CASSLTGTNTEAFF. For the CDR3, the DNA is TGTGCCAGCAGCTTGACAGGAACGAACACTGAAGCTTTCTTT.

The chain employs TRBV7-9 and TRBJ2-1; 14 positions agree with TRBD2. The CDR3 loop spans 16 amino acids. Germline V gives CDR1 SEHNR, CDR2 FQNEAQ (reference sequence). V lost 6 bases, J lost 8 bases, and 9 bases stayed unmatched. The CDR3 reads CASRSRLAGGPDEQFF. The CDR3 DNA follows: TGTGCCAGCAGATCTCGACTAGCGGGAGGGCCGGATGAGCAGTTCTTC.

This clone is a singleton in its sample. The rearrangement links TRBV3-1 (or the pseudogene TRBV3-2) to TRBJ1-5; D unclear. V was cut by 0 bases and J by 4 bases, with 13 bases left in between. CDR1 LGHDT and CDR2 YNNKEL come from the germline V gene (reference sequence). This CDR3 has 16 amino acids. CDR3 sequence: CASSQEKGFGNQPQHF. CDR3 nucleotides: TGTGCCAGCAGCCAAGAAAAAGGATTCGGGAATCAGCCCCAGCATTTT.

Written as DNA, the CDR3 is TGTGCCAGCAGTTCCCAACTAGCGGGAGTTTCCACAGATACGCAGTATTTT. It yields the protein CASSSQLAGVSTDTQYF. This sequence joins TRBV28 and TRBJ2-3; 11 nucleotides agree with TRBD2. J lost 2 bases, V lost 4 bases, and 8 bases had no gene match. This CDR3 is built from 17 residues. Germline CDR1 MDHEN, CDR2 SYDVKM.

The chain has TRBV5-1 and TRBJ2-1; TRBD2 might be the D (6 bases). Trimming took off 0 bases at V and 3 bases at J, with 10 bases between the two ends. The CDR3 extends over 15 amino acids. Germline CDR1 is SGHRS and CDR2 is YFSETQ. CDR3: CASSLDGGFYNEQFF. DNA of the CDR3: TGCGCCAGCAGCTTGGACGGAGGGTTCTACAATGAGCAGTTCTTC.

The V and J genes are TRBV9 and TRBJ2-1; TRBD1 matches 8 bases. Germline CDR1 is SGDLS and CDR2 is YYNGEE. J was trimmed by 8 bases and V by 4 bases; bases with no gene match: 8. This CDR3 region has 14 residues. The CDR3 DNA sequence: TGTGCCAGCAGCCCTCGACAGGGGAATCATGAGCAGTTCTTC. Protein: CASSPRQGNHEQFF.

For the CDR3, the DNA is TGTGCCAGTAAGTTTGTGGCGGAAACTGAAGCTTTCTTT. This encodes CASKFVAETEAFF. V and J are TRBV19 and TRBJ1-1; D is ambiguous. Germline values: CDR1 LNHDA, CDR2 SQIVND (reference sequence). The CDR3 sequence is 13 residues long. V shed 7 bases and J shed 5 bases, with 14 bases lying between them.

In DNA form, the CDR3 reads TGCGCCAGCAGCCCCTCACCGGGACAGGGAGAGACCCAGTACTTC. Its translation is CASSPSPGQGETQYF. The J gene is TRBJ2-5, the V gene TRBV4-1; 9 positions match TRBD1. Trimming cost V 4 bases and J 4 bases; bases outside gene matches: 7. The length of the CDR3 is 15 residues. From germline, CDR1 is MGHRA and CDR2 YSYEKL.

The table lists this clone with a few counts. The genes are TRBV6-5 and TRBJ1-5, with no clear D. This CDR3 has 15 residues. The germline CDR1 and CDR2 sequences are MNHEY and SVGAGI. The V and J ends lost 2 bases and 7 bases respectively, with 15 bases between them. The CDR3 loop reads CASSYSKGRWQPQHF. The CDR3, as DNA: TGTGCCAGCAGTTACAGTAAGGGAAGGTGGCAGCCCCAGCATTTT.

The rearrangement links TRBV28 to TRBJ1-3; D may be TRBD1 (6 bases). The germline V and J ends were trimmed by 6 bases and 0 bases, with 15 bases remaining between them. This CDR3 has 16 residues. Germline V gene data show CDR1 as MDHEN and CDR2 as SYDVKM. CDR3 in amino acids: CASSPHTGLSGNTIYF. DNA of the CDR3: TGTGCCAGCAGCCCTCATACAGGGCTCTCTGGAAACACCATATATTTT.

This clone was seen once. The chain couples TRBV19 to TRBJ1-2, with no clear D. Trimming removed 3 bases at V and 3 bases at J, with 20 bases between. The CDR3 length is 17 residues. The germline gives CDR1 LNHDA, CDR2 SQIVND (reference sequence). Here the CDR3 reads CASSILVGAPGDYGYTF. The CDR3 nucleotides are TGTGCCAGTAGTATCTTGGTCGGCGCACCCGGGGACTATGGCTACACCTTC. Drawing the rest from reference TRBV19 and TRBJ1-2, the complete variable domain is DGGITQSPKYLFRKEGQNVTLSCEQNLNHDAMYWYRQDPGQGLRLIYYSQIVNDFQKGDIAEGYSVSREKKESFPLTVTSAQKNPTAFYLCASSILVGAPGDYGYTFGSGTRLTVV.

The chain carries TRBV10-2 and TRBJ2-7; 10 nucleotides align to TRBD1. Germline CDR1 is WSHSY and CDR2 is SAAADI. With 7 bases clipped from V and 5 bases from J, the junction kept 5 bases outside the gene matches. The CDR3 is made up of 13 amino acids. CDR3 residues: CASNGQGVNEQYF. CDR3 sequence (DNA): TGCGCCAGCAATGGACAGGGGGTCAACGAGCAGTACTTC.

V and J are TRBV4-3 and TRBJ1-6; 7 nucleotides align to TRBD1. The CDR3 sequence is 15 residues long. Trimming at V came to 1 base and at J to 10 bases, leaving 7 bases not matched to a gene. Per the germline V gene, CDR1 is LGHNA and CDR2 is YSLEER. CDR3: CASSQARGVKSPLHF. The CDR3 nucleotides read TGCGCCAGCAGCCAAGCCAGGGGGGTCAAGTCACCCCTCCACTTT.

The chain carries TRBV6-4 and TRBJ2-7; maybe TRBD2 (5 bases). V was pared by 9 bases and J by 4 bases, with 10 bases between. The CDR3 has 11 amino acids. Germline V gives CDR1 MRHNA, CDR2 SNTAGT. For the CDR3, the DNA is TGTGCCAGGAGGAGGATTTACGAGCAGTACTTC. Amino acid sequence: CARRRIYEQYF.

J is TRBJ2-7 and V is TRBV5-3, with unresolved D. TRBV5-3 is labeled an ORF, and its function is uncertain. The CDR3 sequence is 15 residues long. V dropped 1 base and J dropped 1 base, with 12 bases sitting between them. This CDR3 is CARSLLRAESYEQYF. The CDR3 DNA follows: TGTGCCAGAAGCTTGCTTAGGGCGGAGTCCTACGAGCAGTACTTC.

The chain employs TRBV20-1 and TRBJ1-5, with D hard to call. The CDR3 totals 14 residues. Trimming left V 3 bases short and J 0 bases short, with 9 bases between. CDR1 DFQATT and CDR2 SNEGSKA come from the germline V gene (reference sequence). CDR3: CSASGRNSNQPQHF. DNA for the CDR3: TGCAGTGCTAGTGGTAGGAATAGCAATCAGCCCCAGCATTTT.

The chain carries TRBV24-1 and TRBJ2-3; 11 bases match TRBD2. After removal of 2 bases from V and 2 bases from J, the junction contained 14 bases not matched to a gene. Germline CDR1 and CDR2: KGHDR and SFDVKD. The CDR3 contains 20 residues. CDR3 bases: TGTGCCACCAGTGATTGGGCAGCGGCTAGCGGGGGGACATTCACAGATACGCAGTATTTT. Translating gives CATSDWAAASGGTFTDTQYF.